The rows below give T cell receptor beta chains drawn from one sample of a study of regulatory T cells in long-lasting Graves disease. TCRdb re-called the multiplex PCR reads through MiXCR, storing one row per CDR3 protein. The data hold hundreds of thousands of distinct CDR3 sequences, with 25% to 35% observed a single time. Sequencing was performed on peripheral blood mononuclear cells (PBMCs), taken when the disease was refractory, from a patient treated with antithyroid drugs. All receptors come from a female donor with Graves disease. CDR3s include the opening cysteine and the closing phenylalanine or tryptophan. A D gene is named only where the DNA matches it firmly. For some rows the clone size is stated as once, few or many, or as a class when expanded; others skip it.

J	size	length	V	D	CDR3	DNA
TRBJ1-5	.	15	TRBV2	.	CASSEWGSSNQPQHF	TGTGCCAGCAGTGAATGGGGCTCGAGCAATCAGCCCCAGCATTTT
TRBJ2-3	.	14	TRBV27	.	CASSLQGRTDTQYF	TGTGCCAGCAGTTTACAGGGGCGCACAGATACGCAGTATTTT
TRBJ2-4	many	14	TRBV2	.	CASTDRLAKNIQYF	TGTGCCAGCACCGATAGACTAGCCAAAAACATTCAGTACTTC
TRBJ2-7	.	13	TRBV5-1	.	CASSPQGFHEQYF	TGCGCCAGCAGCCCACAGGGTTTCCACGAGCAGTACTTC
TRBJ2-5	many	16	TRBV6-5	.	CASSYLETISQETQYF	TGTGCCAGCAGTTACCTTGAGACTATCTCCCAAGAGACCCAGTACTTC
TRBJ1-5	.	15	TRBV7-9	TRBD1	CASSSLGTGDQPQHF	TGTGCCAGCAGCTCGCTCGGGACAGGGGATCAGCCCCAGCATTTT
TRBJ2-7	few	13	TRBV29-1	.	CSVAGPLSYEQYF	TGCAGCGTTGCAGGACCCCTCTCCTACGAGCAGTACTTC
TRBJ1-2	many	13	TRBV28	.	CASSSLRVPGYTF	TGTGCCAGCAGTTCTCTGCGGGTTCCAGGCTACACCTTC
TRBJ2-7	.	14	TRBV16	.	CASSPKASRCEQYF	TGTGCCAGCAGCCCTAAGGCTAGCAGATGCGAGCAGTACTTC
TRBJ1-4	.	11	TRBV30	TRBD1	CAWLNRGKLFF	TGTGCCTGGTTAAACAGGGGCAAACTGTTTTTT
TRBJ1-1	few	13	TRBV29-1	.	CSVGVGVGTEAFF	TGCAGCGTGGGGGTCGGGGTGGGCACTGAAGCTTTCTTT
TRBJ1-2	many	18	TRBV28	TRBD1	CASRAGTGEMGANYGYTF	TGTGCCAGCAGGGCCGGGACAGGGGAAATGGGGGCTAACTATGGCTACACCTTC
TRBJ2-7	.	13	TRBV27	.	CASSPTVRDEQYF	TGTGCCAGCAGTCCTACGGTTCGAGACGAGCAGTACTTC
TRBJ2-7	few	17	TRBV6-1	TRBD1	CASKGRMDRPLSYEQYF	TGTGCCAGCAAAGGCCGAATGGACAGGCCTCTCTCCTACGAGCAGTACTTC
TRBJ1-5	.	13	TRBV6-4	.	CASSQGMDQPQHF	TGTGCCAGCAGTCAGGGGATGGATCAGCCCCAGCATTTT
TRBJ2-5	.	15	TRBV5-1	TRBD2	CASRTSGTPSETQYF	TGCGCCAGCAGGACTAGCGGCACCCCAAGCGAGACCCAGTACTTC
TRBJ2-7	.	15	TRBV6-9	.	CASSYSNREPYEQYF	TGTGCCAGCAGTTACTCGAATAGGGAACCCTACGAGCAGTACTTC
TRBJ1-2	.	13	TRBV27	.	CASSLIGGNGYTF	TGTGCCAGCAGTTTAATAGGGGGGAATGGCTACACCTTC
TRBJ1-1	few	15	TRBV19	.	CASSSGWAKNTEAFF	TGTGCCAGTAGTAGTGGTTGGGCGAAGAACACTGAAGCTTTCTTT
TRBJ1-2	.	16	TRBV6-2/TRBV6-3	.	CASRERGGESNYGYTF	TGTGCCAGCAGGGAACGGGGGGGGGAGTCTAACTATGGCTACACCTTC
TRBJ2-1	.	13	TRBV6-2/TRBV6-3	TRBD2	CASSSSPSGPQFF	TGTGCCAGCAGCTCCTCGCCTAGCGGGCCGCAGTTCTTC
TRBJ1-2	many	11	TRBV20-1	.	CSARDNYGYTF	TGCAGTGCTAGGGACAACTATGGCTACACCTTC
TRBJ1-4	.	15	TRBV3-1	TRBD1	CASSPTGAANEKLFF	TGTGCCAGCAGCCCGACAGGGGCGGCTAATGAAAAACTGTTTTTT
TRBJ1-1	many	16	TRBV11-2	.	CASSPKQPLGRTEAFF	TGTGCCAGCAGCCCGAAACAGCCCCTGGGGCGCACTGAAGCTTTCTTT
TRBJ1-5	few	14	TRBV28	.	CASRQEAGGQPQHF	TGTGCCAGCAGACAGGAGGCAGGAGGTCAGCCCCAGCATTTT
TRBJ2-7	few	15	TRBV15	.	CATSRATSYGGEQYF	TGTGCCACCAGCAGAGCTACTAGCTATGGAGGCGAGCAGTACTTC
TRBJ2-4	few	14	TRBV10-3	.	CAITPGVNKNIQYF	TGTGCCATCACTCCAGGGGTAAACAAAAACATTCAGTACTTC